The sequence of this T cell receptor (beta chain) was determined in a study of blood T cell repertoires in COVID-19. In the study overall: From the United States, Italy and Spain came samples of acute and convalescent COVID-19. PBMCs, B-cell-depleted T cells, or T cells were the source of the cDNA or gDNA that made up the material.

The V gene end was trimmed by 4 bases and the J gene end by 3 bases; junction bases not matched to a gene: 4. Germline loops: CDR1 LGHDT, CDR2 YNNKEL (reference sequence). The CDR3 has 15 amino acids. Per the original methods: Estimation of nucleated cell counts was performed using reference gene primer amplification. Generated by immunoSEQ multiplex PCR, the TCRdb table keeps only in-frame clones and is missing some. The D gene and trimming were derived from the DNA, and the V and J assignments and clone size from that table. Counted here are 100,000 to 150,000 clones, around 90% occurring once; the ten biggest clones make up approximately 1.4%.

Sequencing was carried out using peripheral blood. V usage is TRBV3-1 (or the pseudogene TRBV3-2) and J usage is TRBJ2-5, with 11 bases that match TRBD2. The receptor was isolated from a human donor in a cohort sampled during active COVID-19. The DNA of the CDR3 is TGTGCCAGCAGCCGAATACTAGCGGGAGAAGAGACCCAGTACTTC. Translated: CASSRILAGEETQYF.